This is a list of T cell receptor beta chains from one sample in a study of T cell changes during pregnancy in multiple sclerosis. TCRdb keeps only in-frame clones here, not all; method: immunoSEQ multiplex PCR. The repertoire holds 50,000 to 60,000 clones, with about 91% as singletons. The sequencing used peripheral blood, collected after pregnancy. All receptors come from a female donor in good health, enrolled as a control in a pregnancy study. Both conserved end residues are part of each CDR3. Fields, in order: V gene, clone size, J gene, D gene, CDR3 protein, CDR3 DNA. D genes are given only for firm matches. Rows give clone size only sometimes, using once, few, many, or a class for an expanded clone.

TRBV2,-,TRBJ2-5,TRBD2,CASSESLGGETQYF,TGTGCCAGCAGTGAATCACTGGGAGGGGAGACCCAGTACTTC
TRBV30,few,TRBJ1-3,-,CAWSSQVGNTIYF,TGTGCCTGGAGTAGTCAGGTTGGAAACACCATATATTTT
TRBV6-1,-,TRBJ1-1,TRBD1,CASSNFRQGRTEAFF,TGTGCCAGCAGTAATTTTCGACAGGGAAGGACTGAAGCTTTCTTT
TRBV6-4,-,TRBJ1-1,-,CASSDSILYPNTEAFF,TGTGCCAGCAGTGACTCGATACTGTATCCGAACACTGAAGCTTTCTTT
TRBV9,-,TRBJ2-1,TRBD1,CASQPGQNYNEQFF,TGTGCCAGCCAGCCGGGACAGAACTACAATGAGCAGTTCTTC
TRBV5-1,-,TRBJ2-7,TRBD2,CASSLERTSGRSEQYF,TGCGCCAGCAGCTTGGAAAGGACTAGCGGGAGATCCGAGCAGTACTTC
TRBV28,-,TRBJ2-1,-,CASSPLGDEISNEQFF,TGTGCCAGCAGCCCCCTAGGAGACGAGATATCCAATGAGCAGTTCTTC
TRBV5-1,-,TRBJ2-2,-,CANSLAMAGELFF,TGCGCCAACAGCCTCGCGATGGCCGGGGAGCTGTTTTTT
TRBV28,-,TRBJ1-2,TRBD1,CASSPPGQGSFGGYTF,TGTGCCAGCAGCCCACCCGGACAGGGTTCATTCGGTGGCTACACCTTC
TRBV4-1,-,TRBJ1-6,-,CASSQDEGGRLNSPLHF,TGCGCCAGCAGCCAAGATGAAGGAGGGCGCCTTAATTCACCCCTCCACTTT
TRBV7-6,-,TRBJ2-1,-,CASSSPAVSSYNEQFF,TGTGCCAGCAGCTCGCCAGCGGTGAGCTCCTACAATGAGCAGTTCTTC
TRBV5-1,-,TRBJ2-1,TRBD2,CASSPGLAGGGEQFF,TGCGCCAGCAGCCCGGGACTAGCGGGGGGTGGTGAGCAGTTCTTC
TRBV21-1,-,TRBJ2-2,-,CASSKPGTGAGELFF,TGTGCCAGCAGCAAACCCGGGACAGGGGCCGGGGAGCTGTTTTTT
TRBV12-5,-,TRBJ1-4,TRBD1,CASGSGQGGEKLFF,TGTGCTAGTGGTTCGGGACAGGGGGGTGAAAAACTGTTTTTT
TRBV5-1,-,TRBJ1-3,TRBD1,CASSLAQGADTIYF,TGCGCCAGCAGCTTGGCGCAGGGGGCGGACACCATATATTTT
TRBV7-2,once,TRBJ2-7,-,CASSPLGQRWYEQYF,TGTGCCAGCAGCCCCTTAGGACAGCGTTGGTACGAGCAGTACTTC
TRBV4-3,once,TRBJ1-1,-,CASSLRTSNTEAFF,TGCGCCAGCAGCCTTCGGACAAGTAACACTGAAGCTTTCTTT
TRBV13,-,TRBJ2-7,-,CASSPLVSYEQYF,TGTGCCAGCAGCCCACTTGTATCCTACGAGCAGTACTTC
TRBV29-1,-,TRBJ1-2,-,CSVEAPGYYGYTF,TGCAGCGTTGAAGCCCCGGGGTACTATGGCTACACCTTC
TRBV6-6,-,TRBJ2-5,-,CASSYSGDRMEETQYF,TGTGCCAGCAGTTACTCTGGTGACAGGATGGAAGAGACCCAGTACTTC
TRBV19,-,TRBJ1-5,-,CASSPGAYSNQPQHF,TGTGCCAGTAGTCCAGGGGCGTATAGCAATCAGCCCCAGCATTTT
TRBV10-3,-,TRBJ2-7,TRBD1,CAIRGTGHEQYF,TGTGCCATCAGGGGGACAGGGCACGAGCAGTACTTC
TRBV5-8,-,TRBJ2-7,-,CASSFYYEQYF,TGTGCCAGCAGTTTCTACTACGAGCAGTACTTC
TRBV27,-,TRBJ1-3,-,CASSPTGSGNTIYF,TGTGCCAGCAGCCCTACAGGGTCTGGAAACACCATATATTTT
TRBV28,-,TRBJ1-5,-,CASAGWDQPQHF,TGTGCCAGCGCGGGGTGGGATCAGCCCCAGCATTTT
TRBV5-1,few,TRBJ1-1,TRBD1,CASRTGNTEAFF,TGCGCCAGCCGGACAGGGAACACTGAAGCTTTCTTT
TRBV5-6,-,TRBJ2-5,-,CASSLGGVGQETQYF,TGTGCCAGCAGCTTGGGGGGGGTAGGGCAAGAGACCCAGTACTTC
TRBV10-3,-,TRBJ1-2,-,CATSGQNYGYTF,TGTGCCACCTCCGGACAGAACTATGGCTACACCTTC
TRBV7-2,-,TRBJ1-4,-,CASRPTGYPNEKLFF,TGTGCCAGCAGACCTACAGGGTACCCTAATGAAAAACTGTTTTTT
TRBV15,-,TRBJ2-5,TRBD2,CATSRGLLADQETQYF,TGTGCCACCAGCAGAGGCCTACTAGCGGACCAAGAGACCCAGTACTTC
TRBV10-3,-,TRBJ2-3,TRBD2,CATSGLAGGANTQYF,TGTGCCACCTCCGGACTAGCGGGGGGAGCTAATACGCAGTATTTT
TRBV28,-,TRBJ2-1,TRBD2,CASSSGGLAGGPEQFF,TGTGCCAGCAGTTCCGGGGGACTAGCGGGAGGGCCTGAGCAGTTCTTC
TRBV6-5,-,TRBJ1-2,-,CARDRRGYGYTF,TGTGCCAGGGACCGCCGGGGTTATGGCTACACCTTC
TRBV5-1,-,TRBJ1-4,-,CASSFGGANEKLFF,TGCGCCAGCAGCTTCGGCGGGGCAAATGAAAAACTGTTTTTT
TRBV7-3,-,TRBJ1-1,-,CASSFGTGENTEAFF,TGTGCCAGCAGCTTTGGTACGGGGGAGAACACTGAAGCTTTCTTT
TRBV7-2,-,TRBJ1-1,-,CASSLITGLNTEAFF,TGTGCCAGCAGCTTAATTACAGGGCTGAACACTGAAGCTTTCTTT
TRBV7-2,-,TRBJ1-5,TRBD1,CASTRSGTGGQPQHF,TGTGCCAGCACCCGATCTGGGACAGGGGGTCAGCCCCAGCATTTT
TRBV19,-,TRBJ1-5,-,CASSVDRSDNQPQHF,TGTGCCAGTAGTGTCGACAGGTCGGACAATCAGCCCCAGCATTTT
TRBV2,-,TRBJ2-5,-,CASSERPPGRGARASQETQYF,TGTGCCAGCAGTGAAAGGCCCCCTGGCAGGGGAGCCAGAGCCAGTCAAGAGACCCAGTACTTC
TRBV9,-,TRBJ1-5,-,CASSVSVGGNQPQHF,TGTGCCAGCAGCGTATCGGTAGGGGGAAATCAGCCCCAGCATTTT
TRBV5-4,-,TRBJ2-5,TRBD1,CASSFGQGETQYF,TGTGCCAGCAGCTTCGGACAGGGAGAGACCCAGTACTTC
TRBV29-1,-,TRBJ2-1,TRBD2,CSVWTSGSSSYNEQFF,TGCAGCGTATGGACTAGCGGGAGTTCCTCCTACAATGAGCAGTTCTTC
TRBV7-2,-,TRBJ2-7,-,CASSLSRENEQYF,TGTGCCAGCAGCTTAAGCAGGGAAAACGAGCAGTACTTC
TRBV5-5,-,TRBJ2-5,-,CASSLTPQETQYF,TGTGCCAGCAGCTTGACTCCCCAAGAGACCCAGTACTTC
TRBV10-3,-,TRBJ2-3,TRBD2,CAVRREGLDTQYF,TGTGCCGTAAGGCGGGAGGGCCTAGATACGCAGTATTTT
TRBV12-5,-,TRBJ2-3,TRBD2,CASGFREADTQYF,TGTGCTAGTGGTTTTCGGGAGGCAGATACGCAGTATTTT
TRBV2,-,TRBJ1-1,TRBD1,CASSILTGVEAFF,TGTGCCAGCAGTATCCTGACAGGGGTTGAAGCTTTCTTT